This record covers a single T cell receptor beta chain. Original processing methods: Nucleated cell counts were estimated from reference gene primer amplification. Profiling relied on immunoSEQ multiplex PCR, and the TCRdb table lists in-frame clones only, not all of them. V and J calls and clone size follow that table, whereas D and trimming were derived from the DNA. The table has about 47,000 clones, around 90% seen once. The record originates from a study of blood T cell repertoires in COVID-19. At the level of the study: Spain, Italy and the United States supplied samples that represented acute and convalescent COVID-19. PBMCs, B-cell-depleted T cells, or T cells provided the cDNA or gDNA that made up the material.

Trimming cost V 4 bases and J 2 bases, with 18 bases left between them. The germline gives CDR1 SGHTA, CDR2 FQGTGA. The CDR3 contains 16 residues. This sequence originates from a man in his 60s with active COVID-19. The material sequenced was peripheral blood. This sequence joins TRBV7-3 and TRBJ2-7; D might be TRBD2 (6 bases). CDR3: CASSSRPGTDTYEQYF. Written as DNA, the CDR3 is TGTGCCAGCAGCTCCAGGCCCGGGACTGATACCTACGAGCAGTACTTC.